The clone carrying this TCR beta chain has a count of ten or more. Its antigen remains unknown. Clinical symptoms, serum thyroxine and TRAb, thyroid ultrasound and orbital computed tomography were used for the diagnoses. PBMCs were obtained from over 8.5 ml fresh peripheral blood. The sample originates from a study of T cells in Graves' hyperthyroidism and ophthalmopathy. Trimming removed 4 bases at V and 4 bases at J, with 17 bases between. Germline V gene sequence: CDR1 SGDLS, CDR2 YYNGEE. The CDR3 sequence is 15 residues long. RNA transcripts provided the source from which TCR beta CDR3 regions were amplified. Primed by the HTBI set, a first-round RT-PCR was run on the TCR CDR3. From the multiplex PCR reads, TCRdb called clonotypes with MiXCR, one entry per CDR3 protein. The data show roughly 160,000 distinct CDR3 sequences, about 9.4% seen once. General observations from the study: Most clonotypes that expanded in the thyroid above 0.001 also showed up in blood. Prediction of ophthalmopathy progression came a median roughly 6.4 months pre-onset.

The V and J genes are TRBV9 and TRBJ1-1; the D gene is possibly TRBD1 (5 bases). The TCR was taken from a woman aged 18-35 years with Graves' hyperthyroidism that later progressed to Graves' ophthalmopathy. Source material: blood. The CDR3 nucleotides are TGTGCCAGCAGCCCGACAGTTTTCGGGGGCACTGAAGCTTTCTTT. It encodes CASSPTVFGGTEAFF.